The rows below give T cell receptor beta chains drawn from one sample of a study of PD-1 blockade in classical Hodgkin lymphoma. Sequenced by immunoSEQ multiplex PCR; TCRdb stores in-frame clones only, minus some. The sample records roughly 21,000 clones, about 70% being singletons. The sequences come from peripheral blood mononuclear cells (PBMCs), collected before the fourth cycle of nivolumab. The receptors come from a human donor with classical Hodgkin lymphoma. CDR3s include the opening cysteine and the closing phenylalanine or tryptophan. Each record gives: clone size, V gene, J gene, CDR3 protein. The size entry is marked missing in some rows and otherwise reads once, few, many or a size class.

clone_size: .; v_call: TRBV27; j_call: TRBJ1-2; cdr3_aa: CASSFSGRTSYPVGYTF
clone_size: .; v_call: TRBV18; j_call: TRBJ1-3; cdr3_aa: CASSPQNNLIGNTIYF
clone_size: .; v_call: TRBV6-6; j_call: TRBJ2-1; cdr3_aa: CASSFREGRNEQFF
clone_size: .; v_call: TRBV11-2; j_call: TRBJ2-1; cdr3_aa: CASSLSGTGVLSYNEQFF
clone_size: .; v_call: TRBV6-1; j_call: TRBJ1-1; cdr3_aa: CASRSANTEAFF
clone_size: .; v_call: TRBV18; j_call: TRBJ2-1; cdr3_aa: CASSPSLAGGDEQFF
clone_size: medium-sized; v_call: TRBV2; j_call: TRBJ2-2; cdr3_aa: CASDRGAQNTGELFF
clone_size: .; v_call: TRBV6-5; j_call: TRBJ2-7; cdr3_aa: CASREQGYEQYF
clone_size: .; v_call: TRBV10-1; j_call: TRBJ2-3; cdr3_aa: CASSEQGQGSDTQYF
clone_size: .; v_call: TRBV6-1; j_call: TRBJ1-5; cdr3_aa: CASSEDGAGNQPQHF
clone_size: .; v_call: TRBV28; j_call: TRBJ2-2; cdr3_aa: CASSSLTGVNTGELFF
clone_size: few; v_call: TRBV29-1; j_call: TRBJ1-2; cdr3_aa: CSVQQGGVDYGYTF
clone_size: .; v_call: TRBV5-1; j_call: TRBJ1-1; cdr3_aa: CASRVDRANTEAFF
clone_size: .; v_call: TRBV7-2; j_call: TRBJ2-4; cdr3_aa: CASSLTLAGGPVENIQYF
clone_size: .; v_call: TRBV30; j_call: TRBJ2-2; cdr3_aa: CAWSVYTGELFF
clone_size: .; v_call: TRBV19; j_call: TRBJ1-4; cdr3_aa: CASRRTAATNEKLFF
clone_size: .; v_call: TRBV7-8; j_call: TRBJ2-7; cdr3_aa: CASSSSGHEQYF
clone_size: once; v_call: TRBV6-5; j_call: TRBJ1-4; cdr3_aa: CASRGTEHNEKLFF
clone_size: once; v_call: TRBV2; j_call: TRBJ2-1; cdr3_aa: CASIEGLAGTGDEQFF
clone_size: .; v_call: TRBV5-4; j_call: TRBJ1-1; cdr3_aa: CASSPRGLGSEAFF
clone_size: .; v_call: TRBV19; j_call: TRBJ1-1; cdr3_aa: CASSGQNTEAFF
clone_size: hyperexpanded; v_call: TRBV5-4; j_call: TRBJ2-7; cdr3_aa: CASSLMASGLVYEQYF
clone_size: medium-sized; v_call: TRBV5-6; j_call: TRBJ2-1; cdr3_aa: CASSTDRGATYNEQFF